The source of this T cell receptor beta chain is a study of monozygotic twins with inflammatory bowel disease. The CDR3 is 11 residues long. TCRdb re-called the 5' RACE reads and gives one entry per CDR3 protein, without DNA. The sample has approximately 160,000 distinct CDR3 sequences. This receptor was taken from a human donor with ulcerative colitis or Crohn's disease, or a healthy co-twin of an affected twin (not recorded which). This rearrangement joins TRBV12-3 or TRBV12-4 to TRBJ1-1. Sequencing used blood. CDR3: CASSLVDEAFF.